Following are 20 T cell receptor beta chains from one sample sequenced in a study of metastatic and nonmetastatic thyroid tumors. TCRdb ran MiXCR on the PCR reads. This table holds tens of thousands of clones, around 20% found once. Thyroid surgery had not been preceded by any treatment in any patient. The sequenced sample was blood. These receptors came from a female donor with papillary thyroid cancer or a benign thyroid nodule (not recorded which). Some clones in this sample may be carry-over from other donors' samples.

Many counts were recorded for this clone. The J gene is TRBJ1-1, the V gene TRBV5-1; 7 bases line up with TRBD1. Germline CDR1 is SGHRS and CDR2 is YFSETQ. V trimming: 6 bases; J trimming: 5 bases; junction bases outside the gene matches: 13. This CDR3 is 15 amino acids long. In DNA form, the CDR3 reads TGCGCCAGCACCCAATTTCGTCCGGGACAGACTGAAGCTTTCTTT. As protein: CASTQFRPGQTEAFF.

This clone has more than one count but fewer than ten. V usage is TRBV28 and J usage is TRBJ2-5, with 8 nucleotides matching TRBD1. The CDR3 loop spans 15 amino acids. V lost 6 bases to trimming and J lost 7 bases; unmatched junction nucleotides: 13. Per germline, CDR1 MDHEN and CDR2 SYDVKM. CDR3 sequence: CASRLQGDPKGTQYF. The DNA of the CDR3 is TGTGCCAGCAGACTACAGGGGGATCCGAAAGGGACCCAGTACTTC.

This clone was detected ten times or more. V gene TRBV20-1 combines with J gene TRBJ2-7, with D perhaps matching TRBD2 (5 bases). The CDR3 runs 12 residues. Germline CDR1 reads DFQATT; CDR2 reads SNEGSKA (reference sequence). CDR3 sequence: CSGVAPNYEQYF. DNA of the CDR3: TGCAGCGGGGTAGCTCCAAACTACGAGCAGTACTTC.

This clone was counted at least ten times. V gene TRBV28 combines with J gene TRBJ2-1; the match to TRBD2 covers 10 bases. Germline trimming cut 2 bases from V and 10 bases from J; bases unmatched to any gene: 11. From germline, CDR1 is MDHEN and CDR2 SYDVKM. This CDR3 region has 16 residues. CDR3 bases: TGTGCCAGCAGTTTACTCACCACCGGGACTAGCGTCGAGCAGTTCTTC. This codes for CASSLLTTGTSVEQFF.

The table lists this clone with many counts. The chain couples TRBV18 to TRBJ1-2, with D perhaps TRBD1 (5 bases). This CDR3 is built from 15 residues. Germline CDR1 and CDR2: KGHSH and LQKENI. V shed 2 bases and J shed 3 bases, with 13 bases lying between them. The CDR3 coding sequence is TGTGCCAGCTCACCAGCCGGGACGTATGACTATGGCTACACCTTC. This translates into CASSPAGTYDYGYTF.

Concerning this clone: A read error may produce the germline difference seen at one junction end. The genes are TRBV5-1 and TRBJ2-3; D unclear. This CDR3 has 12 amino acids. The germline V gene has CDR1 SGHRS and CDR2 YFSETQ. CDR3 nucleotide sequence: TGCTCCAGCAGCTTAGGTCCAGATACGCAGTATTTT. Protein: CSSSLGPDTQYF.

This clone has ten or more counts. The chain combines TRBV6-6 with TRBJ1-6; unclear D gene. V was pared by 2 bases and J by 9 bases, with 8 bases between. Germline CDR1 is MNHNY and CDR2 is SVGAGI (reference sequence). The CDR3 runs 13 residues. The CDR3 DNA sequence: TGTGCCAGCAGTTACCGCATAGGTTCACCCCTCCACTTT. It specifies CASSYRIGSPLHF.

Regarding this clone: It may be a read error: a sequence one base away is much more abundant. The chain is built from TRBV6-1 and TRBJ2-5, with 7 bases identical to TRBD1. The germline V gene encodes CDR1 MNHNS and CDR2 SASEGT. V shed 6 bases and J 9 bases; nucleotides not matched to a gene: 13. CDR3 length: 14 residues. This chain's CDR3 is CASSPGTEKDAQYF. The CDR3 DNA reads TGTGCCAGCAGCCCCGGGACAGAAAAAGATGCCCAGTACTTC.

This clone is classed as medium-sized (0.01 to 0.1%). The rearrangement joins TRBV28 to TRBJ2-7; D perhaps matches TRBD2 (6 bases). The V end was cut by 7 bases, the J end by 2 bases, with 18 bases between. CDR1 MDHEN and CDR2 SYDVKM come from the germline V gene. This CDR3 has 15 residues. The CDR3 region is CASTLGLFSPYEQYF. CDR3 DNA sequence: TGTGCCAGCACCCTGGGACTTTTTTCACCCTACGAGCAGTACTTC.

This sequence joins TRBV28 and TRBJ2-1; maybe TRBD2 (5 bases). The CDR3 spans 17 residues. Looked up from germline, CDR1 is MDHEN and CDR2 is SYDVKM. Trimming took off 6 bases at V and 4 bases at J, with 22 bases between the two ends. CDR3 region: CASSPSGRARSYNEQFF. The CDR3 DNA sequence: TGTGCCAGCAGCCCCTCCGGGCGGGCGAGATCATACAATGAGCAGTTCTTC.

Worth noting for this clone: This may come from a read error, since a much larger clone is one base off. This rearrangement joins TRBV20-1 to TRBJ2-1; possible D gene TRBD2, 6 bases. The CDR3 length is 14 residues. Germline V CDR1 and CDR2: DFQATT, SNEGSKA (reference sequence). CDR3 sequence reads: CSSRDLAGTGEQFF. The DNA for the CDR3 is TGCAGTTCTAGAGATCTGGCGGGGACCGGTGAGCAGTTCTTC.

This clone came up many times. The chain recombines TRBV28 with TRBJ2-5; D is uncertain. The germline V gene has CDR1 MDHEN and CDR2 SYDVKM. The ends were cut back, 5 bases at V and 5 bases at J, with 12 bases in the middle. This CDR3 has 13 residues. The DNA of the CDR3 is TGTGCCAGCAGTAACGGCGGTCGGGAGACCCAGTACTTC. Translating gives CASSNGGRETQYF.

Concerning this clone: Given a much more abundant clone one base away, this may be a read error. In the same sample, other DNA sequences code for this CDR3. This chain links TRBV5-1 with TRBJ2-3; D unresolved. Germline V gene lookup returns CDR1 SGHRS and CDR2 YFSETQ. V was trimmed by 7 bases and J by 4 bases, leaving 22 bases between them. The CDR3 has 16 residues. CDR3 loop: CASYLNNGRGADTQYF. The CDR3 coding sequence is TGCGCCAGCTATCTAAATAACGGGCGTGGCGCAGATACGCAGTATTTT.

This clone was found many times. This sequence joins TRBV7-9 and TRBJ2-5; D tentatively reads TRBD1 or TRBD2 (5 bases each). This CDR3 is 14 amino acids long. Germline CDR1 and CDR2: SEHNR and FQNEAQ (reference sequence). Trimming took 6 bases from V and 5 from J, leaving 16 bases between them. CDR3 sequence reads: CASRQGEGRETQYF. The CDR3 DNA follows: TGTGCCAGCAGGCAGGGAGAGGGAAGGGAGACCCAGTACTTC. Variable domain in full (rest from reference TRBV7-9 and TRBJ2-5): DTGVSQNPRHKITKRGQNVTFRCDPISEHNRLYWYRQTLGQGPEFLTYFQNEAQLEKSRLLSDRFSAERPKGSFSTLEIQRTEQGDSAMYLCASRQGEGRETQYFGPGTRLLVL.

This clone has just a few counts. The chain uses TRBV6-1 and TRBJ2-7; the match to TRBD2 covers 7 bases. Germline values: CDR1 MNHNS, CDR2 SASEGT. V trimming: 8 bases; J trimming: 9 bases; junction bases outside the gene matches: 13. The CDR3 is 13 residues long. CDR3 loop: CASGDPGLPTQYF. Written as DNA, the CDR3 is TGTGCCAGCGGAGATCCGGGACTACCTACGCAGTACTTC.

In the case of this clone: One end of the junction does not line up with germline, which may come from a read error. J is TRBJ1-2 and V is TRBV6-2 or TRBV6-3; D gene unclear. This CDR3 contains 14 residues. Looked up from germline, CDR1 is MNHEY and CDR2 is SVGEGT. CDR3 sequence: CASSYSRVNYVYTF. Written as DNA, the CDR3 is TGTGCCAGCAGTTACTCGAGGGTGAACTATGTCTACACCTTC.

This clone has at least ten counts. One end of the junction is discordant with germline, which a read error may explain. The rearrangement joins TRBV7-7 to TRBJ2-2; D may be TRBD1 (5 bases). The V gene's germline CDR1 is SSHAT and CDR2 FNYEAQ (reference sequence). This CDR3 comprises 14 residues. The CDR3 DNA is TGTGCTAGCAGCTTAGGACAGAACACCGGGGAGCTGTTTTTT. This sequence encodes CASSLGQNTGELFF.

In its sample, this clone was seen many times. The chain employs TRBV14 and TRBJ2-1; possibly TRBD2 for D (5 bases). The length of the CDR3 is 16 residues. The V gene's germline CDR1 is SGHDN and CDR2 FVKESK. V lost 4 bases, J lost 7 bases, and 20 bases lay in between. Written as DNA, the CDR3 is TGTGCCAGCAGCCTCATACGACGGGGATCGGGGAATGAGCAGTTCTTC. Translation gives CASSLIRRGSGNEQFF.

The rearrangement joins TRBV24-1 to TRBJ1-5; D remains unclear. Germline-derived CDR1 and CDR2 are KGHDR and SFDVKD. This CDR3 region has 14 residues. Trimming removed 3 bases at V and 9 bases at J, with 14 bases between. CDR3 amino acids: CATSDTFPQAPQHF. The CDR3 DNA reads as TGTGCCACCAGTGATACGTTCCCGCAGGCGCCCCAGCATTTT.

Ten or more counts support this clone. Other nucleotide sequences from this sample produce the same CDR3. The rearrangement joins TRBV7-3 to TRBJ2-1; 12 bases align to TRBD2. This CDR3 contains 15 residues. The germline V gene has CDR1 SGHTA and CDR2 FQGTGA. J lost 6 bases, V lost 6 bases, and 6 bases had no gene match. Written as DNA, the CDR3 is TGTGCCAGCAGTTCTCTAGCGGGAGGGAGCAATGAGCAGTTCTTC. Translated, it gives CASSSLAGGSNEQFF.